This T cell receptor beta chain was retrieved from a study of T cell repertoires in cytomegalovirus infection. Background on the study: HLA-B-restricted CMV epitopes that are well studied were used alongside recently identified HLA-C-restricted ones. Study-wide points: There were carriers of CMV plus the relevant HLA, and cumulative public TCR beta family frequency identified them. What dominated the ex vivo response were HLA-C-restricted CMV-specific TCR beta clonotypes.

With regard to this clonotype: Its antigen remains unidentified.

The CDR3 has 13 amino acids. CDR1 LNHNV and CDR2 YYDKDF come from the germline V gene (reference sequence). The V and J ends lost 3 bases and 8 bases respectively, with 13 bases between them. TCRdb used MiXCR to reprocess the reads, holding one entry per CDR3 protein. The sample consists of about 770,000 distinct CDR3 sequences, about 28% of them appearing once. The sample was cultured CD8+ T cells from PBMCs, taken from culture after CMV antigen stimulation. The clonotype comes from a human donor in good health (CMV status not recorded). Some clones in this sample may be carry-over from other donors' samples. The chain carries TRBV15 and TRBJ1-2; D is ambiguous. This CDR3 is CATSSFQNLGYTF. The DNA for the CDR3 is TGTGCCACCAGCAGTTTTCAGAACCTGGGCTACACCTTC.